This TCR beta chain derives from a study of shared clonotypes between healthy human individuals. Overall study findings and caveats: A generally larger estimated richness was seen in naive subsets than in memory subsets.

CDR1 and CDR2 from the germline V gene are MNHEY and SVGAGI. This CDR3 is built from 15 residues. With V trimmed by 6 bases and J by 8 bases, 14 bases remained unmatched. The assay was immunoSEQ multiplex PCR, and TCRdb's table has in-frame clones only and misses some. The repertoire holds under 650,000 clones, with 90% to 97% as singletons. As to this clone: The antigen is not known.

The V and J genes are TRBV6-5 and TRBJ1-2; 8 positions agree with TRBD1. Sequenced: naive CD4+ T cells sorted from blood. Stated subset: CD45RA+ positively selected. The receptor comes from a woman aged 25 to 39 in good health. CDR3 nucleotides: TGTGCCAGCAGAGAGGACAGGGTGCTTCTTGGGGGCTACACCTTC. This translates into CASREDRVLLGGYTF.